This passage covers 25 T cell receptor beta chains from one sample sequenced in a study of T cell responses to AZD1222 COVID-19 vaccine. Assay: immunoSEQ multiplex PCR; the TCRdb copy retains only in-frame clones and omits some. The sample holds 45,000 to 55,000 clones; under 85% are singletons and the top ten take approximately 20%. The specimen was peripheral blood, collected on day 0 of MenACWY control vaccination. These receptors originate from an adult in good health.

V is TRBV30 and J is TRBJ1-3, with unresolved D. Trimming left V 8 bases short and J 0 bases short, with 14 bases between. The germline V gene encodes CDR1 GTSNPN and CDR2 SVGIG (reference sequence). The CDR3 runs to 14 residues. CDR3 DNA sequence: TGTGCCGCCCGGGTGTCAAACTCTGGAAACACCATATATTTT. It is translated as CAARVSNSGNTIYF.

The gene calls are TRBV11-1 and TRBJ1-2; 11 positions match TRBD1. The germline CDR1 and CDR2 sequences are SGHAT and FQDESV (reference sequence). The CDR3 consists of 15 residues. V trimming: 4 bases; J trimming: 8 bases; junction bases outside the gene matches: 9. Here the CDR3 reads CASSSWTGGSDGYTF. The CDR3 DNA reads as TGTGCCAGCAGCTCGTGGACAGGGGGCTCGGACGGCTACACCTTC.

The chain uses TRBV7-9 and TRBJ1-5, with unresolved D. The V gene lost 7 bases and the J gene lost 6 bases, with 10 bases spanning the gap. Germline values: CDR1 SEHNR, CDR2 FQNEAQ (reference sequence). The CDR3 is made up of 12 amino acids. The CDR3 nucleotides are TGTGCCAGCACCCGGGAGGGTCAGCCCCAGCATTTT. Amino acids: CASTREGQPQHF.

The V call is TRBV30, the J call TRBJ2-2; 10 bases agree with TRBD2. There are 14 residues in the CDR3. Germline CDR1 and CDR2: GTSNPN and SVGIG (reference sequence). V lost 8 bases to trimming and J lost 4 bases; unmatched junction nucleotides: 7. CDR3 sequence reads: CAAPTSGITGELFF. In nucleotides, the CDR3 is TGTGCCGCACCCACTAGCGGGATCACCGGGGAGCTGTTTTTT.

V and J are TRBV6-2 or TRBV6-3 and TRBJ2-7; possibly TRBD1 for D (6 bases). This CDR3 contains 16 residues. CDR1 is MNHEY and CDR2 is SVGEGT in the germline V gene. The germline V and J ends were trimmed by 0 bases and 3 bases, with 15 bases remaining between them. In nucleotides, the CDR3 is TGTGCCAGCAGTTACTCAGACAGGCCGAGGGGCTACGAGCAGTACTTC. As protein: CASSYSDRPRGYEQYF.

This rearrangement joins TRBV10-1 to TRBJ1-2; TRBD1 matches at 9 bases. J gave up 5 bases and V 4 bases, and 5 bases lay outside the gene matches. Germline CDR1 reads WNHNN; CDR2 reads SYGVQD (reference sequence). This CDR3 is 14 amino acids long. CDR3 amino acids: CASSGGTGTYGYTF. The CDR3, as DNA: TGCGCCAGCAGTGGTGGGACAGGGACTTATGGCTACACCTTC.

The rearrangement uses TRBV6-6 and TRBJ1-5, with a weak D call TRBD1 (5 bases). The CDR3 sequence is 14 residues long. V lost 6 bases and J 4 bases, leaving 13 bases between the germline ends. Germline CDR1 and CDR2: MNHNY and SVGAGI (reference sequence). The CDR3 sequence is CASRPGGRNQPQHF. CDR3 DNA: TGTGCCAGCAGACCGGGGGGGAGGAATCAGCCCCAGCATTTT.

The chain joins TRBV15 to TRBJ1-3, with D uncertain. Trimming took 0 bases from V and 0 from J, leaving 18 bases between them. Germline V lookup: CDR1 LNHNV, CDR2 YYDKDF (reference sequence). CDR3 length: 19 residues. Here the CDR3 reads CATSRDYPTLWGSGNTIYF. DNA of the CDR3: TGTGCCACCAGCAGAGATTACCCCACCTTGTGGGGCTCTGGAAACACCATATATTTT.

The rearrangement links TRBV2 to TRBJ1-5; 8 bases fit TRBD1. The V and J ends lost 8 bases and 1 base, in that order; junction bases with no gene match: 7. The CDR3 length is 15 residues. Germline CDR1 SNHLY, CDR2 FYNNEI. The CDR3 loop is CASSGQGGSNQPQHF. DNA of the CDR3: TGTGCCAGCTCCGGACAGGGAGGGAGCAATCAGCCCCAGCATTTT.

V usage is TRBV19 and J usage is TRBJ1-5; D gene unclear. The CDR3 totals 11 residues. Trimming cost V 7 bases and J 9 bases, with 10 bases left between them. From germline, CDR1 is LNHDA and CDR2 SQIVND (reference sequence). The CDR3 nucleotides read TGTGCCAGTAACCTATCAGGGCCCCAGCATTTT. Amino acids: CASNLSGPQHF.

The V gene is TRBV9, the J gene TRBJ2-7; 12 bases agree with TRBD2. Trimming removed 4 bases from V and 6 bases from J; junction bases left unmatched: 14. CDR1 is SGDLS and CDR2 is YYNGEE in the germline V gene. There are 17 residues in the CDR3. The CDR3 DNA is TGTGCCAGCAGCAGCGGGACTAGCGGGTATTTAAGGGGCGAGCAGTACTTC. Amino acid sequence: CASSSGTSGYLRGEQYF. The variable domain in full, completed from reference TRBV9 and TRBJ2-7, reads DSGVTQTPKHLITATGQRVTLRCSPRSGDLSVYWYQQSLDQGLQFLIQYYNGEERAKGNILERFSAQQFPDLHSELNLSSLELGDSALYFCASSSGTSGYLRGEQYFGPGTRLTVT.

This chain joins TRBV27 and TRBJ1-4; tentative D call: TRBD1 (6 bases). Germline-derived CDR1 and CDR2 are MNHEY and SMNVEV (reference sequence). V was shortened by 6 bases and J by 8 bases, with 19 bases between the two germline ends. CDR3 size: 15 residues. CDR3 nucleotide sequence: TGTGCCAGCAGAAGATCCCGGGGGGCGGGAGAAAAACTGTTTTTT. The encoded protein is CASRRSRGAGEKLFF.

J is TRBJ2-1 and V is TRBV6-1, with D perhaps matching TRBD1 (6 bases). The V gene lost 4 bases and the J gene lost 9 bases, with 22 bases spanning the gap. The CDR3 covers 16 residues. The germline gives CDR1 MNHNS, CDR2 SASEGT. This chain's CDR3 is CASSARLGARSSEQFF. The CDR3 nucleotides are TGTGCCAGCAGTGCTAGGTTGGGGGCCAGAAGTAGTGAGCAGTTCTTC.

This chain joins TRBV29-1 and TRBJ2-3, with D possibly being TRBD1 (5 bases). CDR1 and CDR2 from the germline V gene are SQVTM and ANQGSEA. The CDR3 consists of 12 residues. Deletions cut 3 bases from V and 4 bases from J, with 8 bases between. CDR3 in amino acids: CSVDRVADTQYF. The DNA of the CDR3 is TGCAGCGTTGACAGGGTCGCAGATACGCAGTATTTT.

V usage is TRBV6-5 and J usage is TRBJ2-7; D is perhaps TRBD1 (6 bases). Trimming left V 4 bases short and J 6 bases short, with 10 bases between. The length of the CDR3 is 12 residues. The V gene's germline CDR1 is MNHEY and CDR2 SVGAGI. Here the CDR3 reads CASSSGVGEQYF. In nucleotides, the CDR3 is TGTGCCAGCAGTTCAGGGGTGGGCGAGCAGTACTTC.

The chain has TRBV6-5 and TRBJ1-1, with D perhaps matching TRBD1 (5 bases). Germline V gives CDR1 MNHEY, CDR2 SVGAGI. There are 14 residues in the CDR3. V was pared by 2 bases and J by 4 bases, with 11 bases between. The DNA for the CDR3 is TGTGCCAGCAGTTACCGGGGGGAGAGCACTGAAGCTTTCTTT. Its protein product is CASSYRGESTEAFF.

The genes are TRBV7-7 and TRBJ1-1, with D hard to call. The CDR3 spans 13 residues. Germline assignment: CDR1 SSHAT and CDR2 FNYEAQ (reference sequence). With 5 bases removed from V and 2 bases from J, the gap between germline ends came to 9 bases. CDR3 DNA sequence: TGTGCCAGCAGCCGAAACAGTAACACTGAAGCTTTCTTT. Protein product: CASSRNSNTEAFF.

The DNA for the CDR3 is TGTGCCAGCTCATCTTTCGATGAGCAGTTCTTC. It encodes CASSSFDEQFF. The V and J genes are TRBV18 and TRBJ2-1; D remains ambiguous. Trimming shortened V by 5 bases and J by 8 bases, and 7 bases separated the two germline ends. Germline lookup yields CDR1 KGHSH and CDR2 LQKENI. The CDR3 sequence is 11 residues long.

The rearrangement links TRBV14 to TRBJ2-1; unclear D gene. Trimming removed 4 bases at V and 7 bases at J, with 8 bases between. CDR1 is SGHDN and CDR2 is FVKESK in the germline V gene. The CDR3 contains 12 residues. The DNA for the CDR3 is TGTGCCAGCAGCCGGTTGGGGAATGAGCAGTTCTTC. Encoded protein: CASSRLGNEQFF.

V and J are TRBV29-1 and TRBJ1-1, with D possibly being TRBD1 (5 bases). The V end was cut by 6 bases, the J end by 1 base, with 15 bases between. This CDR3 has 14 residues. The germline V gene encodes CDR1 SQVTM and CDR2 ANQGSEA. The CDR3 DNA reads TGCAGCGTCGACCGACTTGGGGGGAACACTGAAGCTTTCTTT. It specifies CSVDRLGGNTEAFF.

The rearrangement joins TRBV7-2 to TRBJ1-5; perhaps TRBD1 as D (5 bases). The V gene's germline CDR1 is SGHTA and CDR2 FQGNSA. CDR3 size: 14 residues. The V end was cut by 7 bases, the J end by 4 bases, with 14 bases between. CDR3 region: CASTPDSLNQPQHF. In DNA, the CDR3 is TGTGCCAGCACTCCAGACAGCCTAAATCAGCCCCAGCATTTT.

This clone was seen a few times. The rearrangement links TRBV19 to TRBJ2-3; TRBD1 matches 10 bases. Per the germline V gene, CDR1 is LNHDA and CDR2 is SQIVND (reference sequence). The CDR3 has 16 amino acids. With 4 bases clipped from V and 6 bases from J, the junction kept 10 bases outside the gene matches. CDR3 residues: CASSTRDRGWADTQYF. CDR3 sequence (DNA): TGTGCCAGTAGTACCCGGGACAGGGGTTGGGCGGATACGCAGTATTTT.

CDR3 in amino acids: CSVGEFLGQPEAFF. The CDR3 bases are TGCAGCGTTGGAGAGTTTTTGGGACAGCCTGAAGCTTTCTTT. The chain combines TRBV29-1 with TRBJ1-1; TRBD1 matches at 7 bases. The V gene end was trimmed by 4 bases and the J gene end by 6 bases; junction bases not matched to a gene: 11. The CDR3 runs 14 residues. The V gene's germline CDR1 is SQVTM and CDR2 ANQGSEA.

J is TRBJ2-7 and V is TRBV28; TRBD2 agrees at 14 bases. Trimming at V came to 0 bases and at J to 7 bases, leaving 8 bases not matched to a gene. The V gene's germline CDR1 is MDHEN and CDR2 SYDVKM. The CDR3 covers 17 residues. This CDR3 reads CASSLWRLAGGPGEQYF. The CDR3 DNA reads TGTGCCAGCAGTTTATGGAGACTAGCGGGAGGGCCAGGGGAGCAGTACTTC.

The CDR3 here is CASSSSLTGEKLFF. In nucleotides, the CDR3 is TGTGCCAGCAGCTCTTCGTTGACAGGGGAAAAACTGTTTTTT. V and J are TRBV6-5 and TRBJ1-4, with 7 bases aligning to TRBD1. CDR1 is MNHEY, CDR2 SVGAGI, per germline. Losses at the gene ends were 6 bases for V and 8 bases for J; bases not matched to a gene: 9. The CDR3 is 14 residues long.